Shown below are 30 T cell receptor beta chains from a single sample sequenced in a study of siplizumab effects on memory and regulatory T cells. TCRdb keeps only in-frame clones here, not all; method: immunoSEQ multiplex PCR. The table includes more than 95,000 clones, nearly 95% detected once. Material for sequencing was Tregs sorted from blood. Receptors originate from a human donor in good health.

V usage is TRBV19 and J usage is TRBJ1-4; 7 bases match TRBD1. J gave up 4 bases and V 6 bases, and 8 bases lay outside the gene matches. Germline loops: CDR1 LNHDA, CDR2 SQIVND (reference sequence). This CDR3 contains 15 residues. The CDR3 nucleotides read TGTGCCAGTAGGGGTCTCCGACAGGGTAATGAAAAACTGTTTTTT. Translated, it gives CASRGLRQGNEKLFF. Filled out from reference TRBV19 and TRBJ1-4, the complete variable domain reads DGGITQSPKYLFRKEGQNVTLSCEQNLNHDAMYWYRQDPGQGLRLIYYSQIVNDFQKGDIAEGYSVSREKKESFPLTVTSAQKNPTAFYLCASRGLRQGNEKLFFGSGTQLSVL.

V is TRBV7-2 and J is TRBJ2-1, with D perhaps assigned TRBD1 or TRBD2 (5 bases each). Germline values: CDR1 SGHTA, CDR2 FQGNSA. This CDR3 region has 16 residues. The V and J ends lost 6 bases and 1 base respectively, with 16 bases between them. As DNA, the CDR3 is TGTGCCAGCAGAGTAACGGGGCGCGGGTCCTACAATGAGCAGTTCTTC. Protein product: CASRVTGRGSYNEQFF.

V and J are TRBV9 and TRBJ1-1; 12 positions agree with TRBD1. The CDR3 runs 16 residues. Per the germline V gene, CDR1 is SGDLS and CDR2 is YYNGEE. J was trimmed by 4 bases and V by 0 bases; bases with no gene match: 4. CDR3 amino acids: CASSVAGQGARTEAFF. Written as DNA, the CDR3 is TGTGCCAGCAGCGTAGCGGGACAGGGGGCGCGCACTGAAGCTTTCTTT.

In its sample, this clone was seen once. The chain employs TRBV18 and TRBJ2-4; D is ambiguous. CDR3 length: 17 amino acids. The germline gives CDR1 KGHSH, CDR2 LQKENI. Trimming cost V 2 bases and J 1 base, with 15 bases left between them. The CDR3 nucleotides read TGTGCCAGCTCACCAAGGATGGGTCCTGATGCCAAAAACATTCAGTACTTC. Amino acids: CASSPRMGPDAKNIQYF.

The CDR3 DNA sequence: TGTGCCAGCAGTTTCACAGGGGGCGCGGGAAAACTGTTTTTT. This translates into CASSFTGGAGKLFF. The gene calls are TRBV27 and TRBJ1-4; 9 bases are shared with TRBD1. Looked up from germline, CDR1 is MNHEY and CDR2 is SMNVEV (reference sequence). This CDR3 comprises 14 residues. After removal of 3 bases from V and 10 bases from J, the junction contained 6 bases not matched to a gene.

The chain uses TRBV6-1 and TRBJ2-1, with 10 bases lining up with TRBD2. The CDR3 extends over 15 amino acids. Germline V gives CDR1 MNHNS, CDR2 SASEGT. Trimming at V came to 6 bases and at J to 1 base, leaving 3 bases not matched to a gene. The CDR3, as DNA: TGTGCCAGCAGACCTAGCGGGAGATCCTACAATGAGCAGTTCTTC. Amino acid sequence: CASRPSGRSYNEQFF.

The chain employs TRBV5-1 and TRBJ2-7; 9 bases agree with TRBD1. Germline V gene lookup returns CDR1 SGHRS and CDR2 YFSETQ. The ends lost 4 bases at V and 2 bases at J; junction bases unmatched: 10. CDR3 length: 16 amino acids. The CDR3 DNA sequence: TGCGCCAGCAGCCTTGGGACAGGGATGGTGGCCTACGAGCAGTACTTC. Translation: CASSLGTGMVAYEQYF. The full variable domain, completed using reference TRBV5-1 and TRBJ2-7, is KAGVTQTPRYLIKTRGQQVTLSCSPISGHRSVSWYQQTPGQGLQFLFEYFSETQRNKGNFPGRFSGRQFSNSRSEMNVSTLELGDSALYLCASSLGTGMVAYEQYFGPGTRLTVT.

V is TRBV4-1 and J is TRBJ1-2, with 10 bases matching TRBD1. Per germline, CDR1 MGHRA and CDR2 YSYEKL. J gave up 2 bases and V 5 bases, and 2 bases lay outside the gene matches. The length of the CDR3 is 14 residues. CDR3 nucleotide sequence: TGCGCCAGCAGCTGGACAGGGGGGAACTATGGCTACACCTTC. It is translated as CASSWTGGNYGYTF.

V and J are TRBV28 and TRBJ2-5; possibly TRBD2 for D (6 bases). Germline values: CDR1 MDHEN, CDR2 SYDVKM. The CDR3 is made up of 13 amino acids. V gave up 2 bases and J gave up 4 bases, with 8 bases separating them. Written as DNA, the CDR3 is TGTGCCAGCAGTTTACTGGGAGGAGAGACCCAGTACTTC. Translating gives CASSLLGGETQYF.

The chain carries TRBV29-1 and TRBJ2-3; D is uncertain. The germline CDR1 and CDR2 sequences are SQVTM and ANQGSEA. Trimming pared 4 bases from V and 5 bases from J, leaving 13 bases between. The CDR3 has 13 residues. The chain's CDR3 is CSVVGRLLDTQYF. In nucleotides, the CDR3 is TGCAGCGTTGTTGGCAGACTCTTAGATACGCAGTATTTT.

The CDR3 loop reads CASSADSGIYNEQFF. Written as DNA, the CDR3 is TGTGCCAGCAGCGCGGACAGCGGGATATACAATGAGCAGTTCTTC. The gene calls are TRBV9 and TRBJ2-1; tentative D call: TRBD2 (7 bases). The CDR3 spans 15 residues. V lost 3 bases and J 4 bases, leaving 14 bases between the germline ends. Germline CDR1 reads SGDLS; CDR2 reads YYNGEE.

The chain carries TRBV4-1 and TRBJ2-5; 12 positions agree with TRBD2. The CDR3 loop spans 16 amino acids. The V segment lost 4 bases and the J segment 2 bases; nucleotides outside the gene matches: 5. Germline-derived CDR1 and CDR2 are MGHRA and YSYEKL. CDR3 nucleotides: TGCGCCAGCAGCCGCCGACTAGCGGGGGCTCAAGAGACCCAGTACTTC. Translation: CASSRRLAGAQETQYF.

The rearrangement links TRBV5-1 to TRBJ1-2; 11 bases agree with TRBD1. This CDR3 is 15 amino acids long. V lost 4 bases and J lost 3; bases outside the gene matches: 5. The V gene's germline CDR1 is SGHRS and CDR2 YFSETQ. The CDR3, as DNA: TGCGCCAGCAGCCAAACGGGACAGGGGGACTATGGCTACACCTTC. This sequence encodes CASSQTGQGDYGYTF.

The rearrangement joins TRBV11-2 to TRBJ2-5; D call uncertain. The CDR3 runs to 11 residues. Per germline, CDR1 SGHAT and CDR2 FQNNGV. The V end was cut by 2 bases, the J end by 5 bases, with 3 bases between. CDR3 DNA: TGTGCCAGCAGCTTATTTGAGACCCAGTACTTC. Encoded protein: CASSLFETQYF. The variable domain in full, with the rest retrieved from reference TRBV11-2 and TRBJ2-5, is EAGVAQSPRYKIIEKRQSVAFWCNPISGHATLYWYQQILGQGPKLLIQFQNNGVVDDSQLPKDRFSAERLKGVDSTLKIQPAKLEDSAVYLCASSLFETQYFGPGTRLLVL.

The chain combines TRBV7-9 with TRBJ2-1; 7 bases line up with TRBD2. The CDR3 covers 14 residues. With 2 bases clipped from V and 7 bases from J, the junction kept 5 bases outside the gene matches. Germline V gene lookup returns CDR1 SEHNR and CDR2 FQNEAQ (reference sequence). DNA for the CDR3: TGTGCCAGCAGCTTAATTGGGGGAGGGAATGAGCAGTTCTTC. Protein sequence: CASSLIGGGNEQFF.

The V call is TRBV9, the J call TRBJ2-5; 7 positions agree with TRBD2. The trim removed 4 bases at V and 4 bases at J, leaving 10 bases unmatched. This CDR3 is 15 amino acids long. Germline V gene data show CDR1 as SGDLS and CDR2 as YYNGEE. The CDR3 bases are TGTGCCAGCAGCCGTAGAGGGACTACACGAGAGACCCAGTACTTC. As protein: CASSRRGTTRETQYF.

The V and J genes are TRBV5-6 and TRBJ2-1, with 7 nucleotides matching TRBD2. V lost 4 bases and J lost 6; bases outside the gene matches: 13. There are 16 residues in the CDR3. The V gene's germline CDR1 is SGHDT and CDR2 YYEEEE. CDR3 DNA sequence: TGTGCCAGCAGCCCAGTCCCCTTGGGGGGGGTCAATGAGCAGTTCTTC. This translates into CASSPVPLGGVNEQFF.

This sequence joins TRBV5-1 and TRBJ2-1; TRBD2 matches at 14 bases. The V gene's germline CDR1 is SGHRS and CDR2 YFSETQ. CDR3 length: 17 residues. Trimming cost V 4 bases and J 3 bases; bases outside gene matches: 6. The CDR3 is CASSLGTSGRFYNEQFF. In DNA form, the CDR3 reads TGCGCCAGCAGCCTTGGGACTAGCGGGAGATTCTACAATGAGCAGTTCTTC.

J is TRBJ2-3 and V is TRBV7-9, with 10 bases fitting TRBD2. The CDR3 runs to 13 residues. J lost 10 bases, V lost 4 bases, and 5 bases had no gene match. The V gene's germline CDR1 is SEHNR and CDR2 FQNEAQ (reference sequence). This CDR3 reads CASSWSGLASQYF. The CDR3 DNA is TGTGCCAGCAGCTGGTCGGGACTAGCGTCGCAGTATTTT.

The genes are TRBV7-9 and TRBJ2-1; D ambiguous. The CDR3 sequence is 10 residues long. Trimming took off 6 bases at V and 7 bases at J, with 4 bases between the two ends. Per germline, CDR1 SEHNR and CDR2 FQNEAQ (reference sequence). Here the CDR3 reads CASSRNEQFF. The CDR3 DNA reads TGTGCCAGCAGTCGTAATGAGCAGTTCTTC.

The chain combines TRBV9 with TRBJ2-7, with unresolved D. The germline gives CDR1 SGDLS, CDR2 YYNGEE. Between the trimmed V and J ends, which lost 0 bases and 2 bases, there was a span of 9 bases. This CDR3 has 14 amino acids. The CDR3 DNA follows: TGTGCCAGCAGCGTAGGTGTAGTTCCCTACGAGCAGTACTTC. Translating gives CASSVGVVPYEQYF.

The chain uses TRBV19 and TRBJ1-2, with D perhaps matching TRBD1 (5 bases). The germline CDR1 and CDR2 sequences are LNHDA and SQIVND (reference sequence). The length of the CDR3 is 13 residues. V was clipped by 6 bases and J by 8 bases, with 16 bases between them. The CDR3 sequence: CASSSQWGTGYTF. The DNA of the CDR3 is TGTGCCAGTAGCTCCCAGTGGGGGACCGGCTACACCTTC.

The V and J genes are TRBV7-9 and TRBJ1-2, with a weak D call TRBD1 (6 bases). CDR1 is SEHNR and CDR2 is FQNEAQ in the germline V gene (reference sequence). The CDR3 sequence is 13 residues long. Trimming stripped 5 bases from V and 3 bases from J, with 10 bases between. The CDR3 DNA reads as TGTGCCAGCAGCGTCAGGGGAGACTATGGCTACACCTTC. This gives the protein CASSVRGDYGYTF.

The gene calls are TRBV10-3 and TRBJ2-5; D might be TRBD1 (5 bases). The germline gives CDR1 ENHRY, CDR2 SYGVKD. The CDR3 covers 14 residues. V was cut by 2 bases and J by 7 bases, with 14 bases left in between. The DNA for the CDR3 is TGTGCCATCAGTGAGAGGGGAACCCTAGGGACCCAGTACTTC. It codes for CAISERGTLGTQYF.

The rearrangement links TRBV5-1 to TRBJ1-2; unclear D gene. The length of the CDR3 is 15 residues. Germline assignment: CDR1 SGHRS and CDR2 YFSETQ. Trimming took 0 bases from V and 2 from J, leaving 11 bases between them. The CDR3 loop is CASSLEGRMNYGYTF. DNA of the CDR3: TGCGCCAGCAGCTTGGAAGGACGGATGAACTATGGCTACACCTTC.

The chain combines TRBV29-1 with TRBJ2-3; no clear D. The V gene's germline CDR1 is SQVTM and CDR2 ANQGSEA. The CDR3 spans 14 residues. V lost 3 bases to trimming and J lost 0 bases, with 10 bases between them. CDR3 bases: TGCAGCGTTGAGGGAATCATTAGCACAGATACGCAGTATTTT. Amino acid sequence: CSVEGIISTDTQYF.

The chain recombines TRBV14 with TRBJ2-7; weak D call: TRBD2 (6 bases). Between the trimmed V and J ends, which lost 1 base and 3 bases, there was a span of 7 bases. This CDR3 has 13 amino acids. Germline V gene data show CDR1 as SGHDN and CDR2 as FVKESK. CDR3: CASSQVGGYEQYF. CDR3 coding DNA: TGTGCCAGCAGCCAAGTGGGGGGCTACGAGCAGTACTTC.

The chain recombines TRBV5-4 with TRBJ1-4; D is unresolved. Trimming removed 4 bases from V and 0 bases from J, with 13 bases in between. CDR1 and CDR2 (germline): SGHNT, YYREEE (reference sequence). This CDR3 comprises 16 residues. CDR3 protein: CASSIGSGATNEKLFF. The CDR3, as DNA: TGTGCCAGCAGCATTGGATCCGGAGCAACTAATGAAAAACTGTTTTTT. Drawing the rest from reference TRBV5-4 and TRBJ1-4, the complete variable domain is ETGVTQSPTHLIKTRGQQVTLRCSSQSGHNTVSWYQQALGQGPQFIFQYYREEENGRGNFPPRFSGLQFPNYSSELNVNALELDDSALYLCASSIGSGATNEKLFFGSGTQLSVL.

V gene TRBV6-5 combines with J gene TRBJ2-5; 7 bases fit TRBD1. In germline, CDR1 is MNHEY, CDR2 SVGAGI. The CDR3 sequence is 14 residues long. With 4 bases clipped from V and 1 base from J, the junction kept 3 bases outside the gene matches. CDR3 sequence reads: CASSSGQSQETQYF. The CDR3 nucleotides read TGTGCCAGCAGTTCGGGACAGAGCCAAGAGACCCAGTACTTC.

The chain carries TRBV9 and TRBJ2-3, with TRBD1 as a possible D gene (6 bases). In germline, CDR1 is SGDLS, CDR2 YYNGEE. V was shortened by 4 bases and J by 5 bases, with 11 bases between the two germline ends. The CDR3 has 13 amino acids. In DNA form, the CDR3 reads TGTGCCAGCAGCCCCCCGGACAGAGATACGCAGTATTTT. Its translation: CASSPPDRDTQYF.